This TCR beta chain derives from a study of early T cells in non-severe SARS-CoV-2 infection. This clonotype came up a few times. A single record per CDR3 protein comes from TCRdb applying MiXCR to the 5' RACE reads. The sample holds roughly 75,000 distinct CDR3 sequences, roughly 16% seen once. The V end lost 4 bases, the J end lost 1 base, and 8 bases lay between the germline ends. Germline V gene data show CDR1 as SEHNR and CDR2 as FQNEAQ (reference sequence). The CDR3 totals 14 residues. The sample was whole blood. V gene TRBV7-9 combines with J gene TRBJ2-4; D not certain. This TCR derives from an adult who was a healthcare worker with PCR-confirmed SARS-CoV-2 infection or an uninfected control (not recorded which). The chain's CDR3 is CASSSRSAKNIQYF. CDR3 sequence (DNA): TGTGCCAGCAGCTCGAGAAGCGCCAAAAACATTCAGTACTTC. The full variable domain, rest sourced from reference TRBV7-9 and TRBJ2-4, is DTGVSQNPRHKITKRGQNVTFRCDPISEHNRLYWYRQTLGQGPEFLTYFQNEAQLEKSRLLSDRFSAERPKGSFSTLEIQRTEQGDSAMYLCASSSRSAKNIQYFGAGTRLSVL.